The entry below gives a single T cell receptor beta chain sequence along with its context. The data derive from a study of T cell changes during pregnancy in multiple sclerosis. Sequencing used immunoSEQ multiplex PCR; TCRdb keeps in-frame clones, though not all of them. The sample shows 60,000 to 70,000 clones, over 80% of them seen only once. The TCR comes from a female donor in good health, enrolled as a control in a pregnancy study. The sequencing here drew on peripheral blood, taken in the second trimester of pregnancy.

This CDR3 reads CASSEAWVPGTEAFF. The CDR3 DNA follows: TGTGCCAGCAGTGAAGCGTGGGTCCCGGGGACTGAAGCTTTCTTT. The chain is built from TRBV6-1 and TRBJ1-1; D unresolved. The V and J ends lost 0 bases and 5 bases respectively, with 13 bases between them. The CDR3 is 15 residues long. Germline V CDR1 and CDR2: MNHNS, SASEGT.